A single sample is the source of the 14 T cell receptor beta chains below, sequenced in a study of T cells in Graves' hyperthyroidism and ophthalmopathy. RNA transcripts yielded amplified TCR beta CDR3 regions. HTBI primers were employed in a first-round RT-PCR of the TCR CDR3. A single record per CDR3 protein comes from TCRdb applying MiXCR to the multiplex PCR reads. The repertoire holds around 250,000 distinct CDR3 sequences, 13% to 15% seen once, with more than 10% in the top ten. The sequencing input was blood. The receptors here all came from a woman between 40 and 55 years old with Graves' hyperthyroidism that later progressed to Graves' ophthalmopathy.

There are many counts of this clonotype. The CDR3 is CASSFGGKPYEQYF. Written as DNA, the CDR3 is TGTGCCAGCAGTTTCGGCGGAAAACCCTACGAGCAGTACTTC. The rearrangement joins TRBV28 to TRBJ2-7; D not resolved. The CDR3 is 14 amino acids. Germline-derived CDR1 and CDR2 are MDHEN and SYDVKM. The germline V and J ends were trimmed by 3 bases and 2 bases, with 11 bases remaining between them.

The chain combines TRBV5-5 with TRBJ2-7, with D possibly being TRBD1 or TRBD2 (6 bases each). There are 15 residues in the CDR3. The germline V and J ends were trimmed by 4 bases and 0 bases, with 14 bases remaining between them. Germline V gives CDR1 SGHKS, CDR2 YYEKEE (reference sequence). The CDR3 loop is CASSVQRGASYEQYF. The CDR3 coding sequence is TGTGCCAGCAGCGTTCAAAGGGGGGCCTCCTACGAGCAGTACTTC.

This clonotype showed up many times. This sequence joins TRBV3-1 and TRBJ1-1; D ambiguous. The CDR3 length is 13 residues. Trimming took off 0 bases at V and 1 base at J, with 3 bases between the two ends. From germline, CDR1 is LGHDT and CDR2 YNNKEL (reference sequence). Here the CDR3 reads CASSQDGNTEAFF. CDR3 DNA: TGTGCCAGCAGCCAAGACGGGAACACTGAAGCTTTCTTT.

This rearrangement joins TRBV9 to TRBJ2-3, with D possibly matching TRBD2 (5 bases). Germline lookup yields CDR1 SGDLS and CDR2 YYNGEE. The CDR3 has 15 amino acids. V lost 4 bases, J lost 4 bases, and 16 bases lay in between. The CDR3 reads CASSLEEEVADTQYF. DNA for the CDR3: TGTGCCAGCAGCTTAGAGGAGGAGGTCGCAGATACGCAGTATTTT.

Of note for this clonotype: Germline and junction disagree at one end, which may indicate a read error. The gene calls are TRBV27 and TRBJ2-3; 7 positions agree with TRBD2. The CDR3 length is 14 residues. Germline CDR1 MNHEY, CDR2 SMNVEV (reference sequence). CDR3 DNA sequence: TGTGCCGGCAGTTCTGGACTAGAAATAGATACGCAGTATTTT. This sequence encodes CAGSSGLEIDTQYF.

The sample holds many counts of this clonotype. The rearrangement joins TRBV27 to TRBJ2-1; no clear D. Deletions cut 5 bases from V and 1 base from J, with 9 bases between. Germline V CDR1 and CDR2: MNHEY, SMNVEV (reference sequence). This CDR3 comprises 14 residues. The CDR3 reads CASSPLLSYNEQFF. The CDR3 region has the DNA TGTGCCAGCAGTCCCCTCCTGTCCTACAATGAGCAGTTCTTC.

This clonotype was detected many times. The rearrangement uses TRBV6-5 and TRBJ1-4; TRBD1 is a possible D gene (6 bases). Germline CDR1 reads MNHEY; CDR2 reads SVGAGI. The CDR3 extends over 16 amino acids. The germline V and J ends were trimmed by 2 bases and 4 bases, with 14 bases remaining between them. Written as DNA, the CDR3 is TGTGCCAGCAGTTACGACGGGGGGCTGGGTAATGAAAAACTGTTTTTT. It encodes CASSYDGGLGNEKLFF.

This clonotype was observed many times. The rearrangement joins TRBV7-2 to TRBJ2-7; 9 nucleotides align to TRBD2. Losses at the gene ends were 4 bases for V and 3 bases for J; bases not matched to a gene: 7. This CDR3 has 15 residues. Germline V gene sequence: CDR1 SGHTA, CDR2 FQGNSA. CDR3 bases: TGTGCCAGCAGCTCGGTAGCGGGAGATCTCTACGAGCAGTACTTC. As protein: CASSSVAGDLYEQYF.

In its sample, this clonotype was seen many times. The genes are TRBV28 and TRBJ2-1; 8 bases are a match to TRBD2. Germline V gene lookup returns CDR1 MDHEN and CDR2 SYDVKM. V lost 2 bases, J lost 9 bases, and 12 bases stayed unmatched. CDR3 size: 16 residues. The CDR3 region is CASSLGLALGGTEQFF. CDR3 DNA: TGTGCCAGCAGTTTAGGACTAGCCCTTGGTGGTACTGAGCAGTTCTTC.

This clonotype was seen just once. The chain uses TRBV9 and TRBJ1-3; D is uncertain. Trimming removed 5 bases at V and 3 bases at J, with 18 bases between. Germline loops: CDR1 SGDLS, CDR2 YYNGEE. The CDR3 extends over 16 amino acids. In nucleotides, the CDR3 is TGTGCCAGCAGTAGATCATCGGGGTTAGGTGGAAACACCATATATTTT. It codes for CASSRSSGLGGNTIYF.

This clonotype has at least ten counts. The J gene is TRBJ2-7, the V gene TRBV27; the match to TRBD2 covers 11 bases. The CDR3 spans 16 residues. Trimming removed 5 bases from V and 3 bases from J; junction bases left unmatched: 9. Germline lookup yields CDR1 MNHEY and CDR2 SMNVEV (reference sequence). Written as DNA, the CDR3 is TGTGCCAGCAGTCCCCCGGGACTAGCGGCAATCTACGAGCAGTACTTC. This translates into CASSPPGLAAIYEQYF.

This clonotype was observed at least ten times. J is TRBJ2-1 and V is TRBV7-9, with D uncertain. Germline V gives CDR1 SEHNR, CDR2 FQNEAQ (reference sequence). V was pared by 1 base and J by 7 bases, with 5 bases between. The CDR3 is 12 residues long. The CDR3 nucleotides read TGTGCCAGCAGCTTAGTAAGGAATGAGCAGTTCTTC. Residues: CASSLVRNEQFF.

A remark on this clonotype: Being one base from a much bigger clone, this may be a read error. The gene calls are TRBV3-1 and TRBJ2-1; 8 nucleotides align to TRBD2. The CDR3 covers 17 residues. From germline, CDR1 is LGHDT and CDR2 YNNKEL (reference sequence). The CDR3, as DNA: TGTGCCAGCAGCCACGGACTAGCAGCCAACTCCTACAATAAGCAGTTCTTC. It specifies CASSHGLAANSYNKQFF.

V usage is TRBV4-1 and J usage is TRBJ1-1, with no clear D. This CDR3 spans 13 amino acids. CDR1 and CDR2 from the germline V gene are MGHRA and YSYEKL. The V gene lost 2 bases and the J gene lost 6 bases, with 10 bases spanning the gap. This chain's CDR3 is CASSQYYQPEAFF. As DNA, the CDR3 is TGCGCCAGCAGCCAATACTACCAGCCTGAAGCTTTCTTT.